This T cell receptor (beta chain) appears in the sequencing data of a study of blood T cell repertoires in COVID-19. Study-wide background: Material from acute and convalescent COVID-19 was sourced from the United States, Italy and Spain. From T cells, B-cell-depleted T cells, or PBMCs came the material, which was cDNA or gDNA.

As originally analysed: Reference gene primers were amplified, and this amplification served to estimate nucleated cell counts. Using immunoSEQ multiplex PCR, the repertoire was profiled, and TCRdb retains in-frame clones only, with some absent. For V, J and clone size, that table is used; D and trimming come from the DNA. The repertoire includes 95,000 to 100,000 clones, roughly nine tenths of them detected once, and 17% sits in the top ten. CDR3 length: 16 residues. V lost 0 bases to trimming and J lost 0 bases, with 9 bases between them. The germline V gene has CDR1 LGHDT and CDR2 YNNKEL (reference sequence).

The sample was peripheral blood. The TCR sequence derives from a man aged 50-59 years with acute or convalescent COVID-19. This chain joins TRBV3-1 (or the pseudogene TRBV3-2) and TRBJ1-5; D gene uncertain. The CDR3 loop reads CASSQDLSLSNQPQHF. Written as DNA, the CDR3 is TGTGCCAGCAGCCAAGACTTGTCACTTAGCAATCAGCCCCAGCATTTT.